Following are 10 T cell receptor beta chains from one sample sequenced in a study of lymphopenia after photon versus proton radiotherapy. The repertoire was sequenced with immunoSEQ multiplex PCR; TCRdb's copy has only in-frame clones and lacks some. The top ten hold 24% of the sample, which has fewer than 25,000 clones, about 80% seen once. Specimen: peripheral blood, collected from a patient treated with photon-based radiotherapy. The source of these receptors is a man aged 35 to 55 with gastric cancer.

V is TRBV29-1 and J is TRBJ2-7; the match to TRBD1 covers 7 bases. This CDR3 has 14 residues. Germline V gives CDR1 SQVTM, CDR2 ANQGSEA. The V gene end was trimmed by 4 bases and the J gene end by 0 bases; junction bases not matched to a gene: 6. CDR3 in amino acids: CSVGRDSSSYEQYF. DNA for the CDR3: TGCAGCGTTGGTAGGGACAGCAGCTCCTACGAGCAGTACTTC.

This clone appeared a single time. CDR3 sequence: CASSAVAKNIQYF. The CDR3 nucleotides read TGTGCCAGCAGCGCTGTAGCCAAAAACATTCAGTACTTC. The rearrangement joins TRBV11-2 to TRBJ2-4; D remains ambiguous. Germline lookup yields CDR1 SGHAT and CDR2 FQNNGV. This CDR3 comprises 13 residues. The V end was cut by 5 bases, the J end by 0 bases, with 5 bases between.

CDR3 DNA: TGTGCCAGCAGCCCGGGGTACAATGAGCAGTTCTTC. This translates into CASSPGYNEQFF. This sequence joins TRBV27 and TRBJ2-1, with D tentatively TRBD2 (5 bases). V gave up 6 bases and J gave up 4 bases, with 7 bases separating them. CDR1 is MNHEY and CDR2 is SMNVEV in the germline V gene (reference sequence). CDR3 length: 12 residues.

This rearrangement joins TRBV30 to TRBJ1-5, with no clear D. Per the germline V gene, CDR1 is GTSNPN and CDR2 is SVGIG (reference sequence). V dropped 2 bases and J dropped 5 bases, with 16 bases sitting between them. The CDR3 has 15 amino acids. This CDR3 is CAWSPKTPGHQPQHF. The CDR3 DNA reads as TGTGCCTGGAGTCCAAAGACCCCTGGCCATCAGCCCCAGCATTTT.

This clone was seen a handful of times. The rearrangement uses TRBV6-1 and TRBJ1-6; 9 bases map to TRBD1. Germline V gene sequence: CDR1 MNHNS, CDR2 SASEGT. After removal of 8 bases from V and 7 bases from J, the junction contained 6 bases not matched to a gene. This CDR3 has 14 amino acids. The CDR3 spells CASLGQGQNSPLHF. For the CDR3, the DNA is TGTGCCAGCTTGGGACAGGGCCAAAATTCACCCCTCCACTTT.

This clone was detected only a few times. V and J are TRBV6-6 and TRBJ2-3, with D perhaps assigned TRBD1 or TRBD2 (5 bases each). V gave up 5 bases and J gave up 4 bases, with 19 bases separating them. The CDR3 loop spans 16 amino acids. Germline V gives CDR1 MNHNY, CDR2 SVGAGI (reference sequence). CDR3 loop: CASSTDGTTDPDTQYF. As DNA, the CDR3 is TGTGCCAGCAGTACCGACGGGACCACGGACCCAGATACGCAGTATTTT.

The chain joins TRBV7-8 to TRBJ2-3; 7 nucleotides line up with TRBD1. The junction had 6 bases not matched to a gene; V was cut back by 5 bases and J by 1 base. Germline CDR1 SGHVS, CDR2 FQNEAQ. The CDR3 runs 15 residues. CDR3 region: CASSLRTGRTDTQYF. CDR3 bases: TGTGCCAGCAGCCTACGGACAGGTCGCACAGATACGCAGTATTTT.

This CDR3 is CASSKGQYPSNQPQHF. For the CDR3, the DNA is TGTGCCAGCAGCAAGGGACAGTACCCTAGCAATCAGCCCCAGCATTTT. The gene calls are TRBV7-2 and TRBJ1-5; 7 bases are a match to TRBD1. The CDR3 contains 16 residues. The V gene end was trimmed by 5 bases and the J gene end by 0 bases; junction bases not matched to a gene: 7. Germline CDR1 and CDR2: SGHTA and FQGNSA.

This sequence joins TRBV5-6 and TRBJ1-5; 8 bases fit TRBD1. V trimming: 2 bases; J trimming: 4 bases; junction bases outside the gene matches: 2. The germline V gene encodes CDR1 SGHDT and CDR2 YYEEEE. This CDR3 comprises 14 residues. The CDR3 spells CASSFDRGNQPQHF. CDR3 sequence (DNA): TGTGCCAGCAGCTTCGACAGGGGAAATCAGCCCCAGCATTTT.

The CDR3 bases are TGTGCCAGCAGCTTAGAAGTTTATGAAAAACTGTTTTTT. It translates to CASSLEVYEKLFF. This sequence joins TRBV7-2 and TRBJ1-4; no definite D call. CDR3 length: 13 amino acids. CDR1 and CDR2 from the germline V gene are SGHTA and FQGNSA. V lost 1 base, J lost 6 bases, and 6 bases lay in between.